This TCR beta chain was recorded in a study of cytomegalovirus exposure and HLA in healthy donors. Study-level points and caveats: Judged likely to be a sequencing artifact was a cluster of highly shared sequence variants. Another analysis was done later, and it associated approximately 15,000 TCR beta sequences with HLA alleles at 0.05 false discovery rate. Many donors shared some public TCRs, even though most TCR sequences were rare.

Germline V CDR1 and CDR2: MDHEN, SYDVKM. V dropped 5 bases and J dropped 0; count of bases not matched to a gene: 2. The CDR3 runs 14 residues. A multiplex PCR was run with 60 Vbeta primers and 13 Jbeta primers. Sequencing used immunoSEQ multiplex PCR; TCRdb keeps in-frame clones, though not all of them. The profile shows about 180,000 clones, around four fifths of them singletons. With respect to this clone: The antigen remains undetermined.

The donors comprised healthy bone marrow donors. The chain uses TRBV28 and TRBJ2-3, with 7 bases identical to TRBD2. Sequenced material: PBMCs. The clonotype originates from a woman aged 25 to 39 in good health and CMV-seropositive. The CDR3 DNA reads TGTGCCAGCAGTCCTAGCGGAAGCACAGATACGCAGTATTTT. Its translation is CASSPSGSTDTQYF.